This T cell receptor beta chain derives from a study of early T cells in non-severe SARS-CoV-2 infection. TCRdb passed the 5' RACE reads through MiXCR, listing each CDR3 protein once. This table has approximately 39,000 distinct CDR3 sequences, around 4.6% appearing once. This clonotype was seen many times. Its antigen is undetermined. General study results and limits: Reliance on VDJdb matching favored anti-spike CD8 responses; private and CD4 specificities were missed.

The CDR3 has 13 amino acids. The germline gives CDR1 SEHNR, CDR2 FQNEAQ (reference sequence). V was trimmed by 3 bases and J by 2 bases, leaving 6 bases between them. The chain couples TRBV7-9 to TRBJ2-3; D not resolved. Sequenced material: whole blood. The clonotype comes from an adult who was a healthcare worker with PCR-confirmed SARS-CoV-2 infection or an uninfected control (not recorded which). The CDR3 nucleotides are TGTGCCAGCAGCTTTAACCCCACAGATACGCAGTATTTT. It is translated as CASSFNPTDTQYF.